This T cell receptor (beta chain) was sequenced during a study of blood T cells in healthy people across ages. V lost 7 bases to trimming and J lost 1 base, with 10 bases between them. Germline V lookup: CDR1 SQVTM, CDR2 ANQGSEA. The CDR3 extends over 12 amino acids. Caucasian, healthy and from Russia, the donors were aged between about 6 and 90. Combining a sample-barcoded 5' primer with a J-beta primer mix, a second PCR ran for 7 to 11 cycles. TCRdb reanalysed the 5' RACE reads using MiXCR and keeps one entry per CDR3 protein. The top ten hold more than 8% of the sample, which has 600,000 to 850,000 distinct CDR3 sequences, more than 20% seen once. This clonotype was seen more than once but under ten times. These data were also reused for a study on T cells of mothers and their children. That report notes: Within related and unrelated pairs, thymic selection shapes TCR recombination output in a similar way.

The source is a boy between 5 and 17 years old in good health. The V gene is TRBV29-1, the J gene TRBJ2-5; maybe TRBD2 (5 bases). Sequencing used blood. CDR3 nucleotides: TGCAGCGGTAATAGCGCCCAAGAGACCCAGTACTTC. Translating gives CSGNSAQETQYF.